The rows below give T cell receptor beta chains drawn from one sample of a study of blood T cell repertoires in COVID-19. Produced via immunoSEQ multiplex PCR; TCRdb's table is partial and in-frame only. Among 120,000 to 150,000 clones listed, 75% to 90% were seen once. Sequencing was performed on peripheral blood. The receptors were gathered from a man over 45 who had recovered from COVID-19. CDR3s include the opening cysteine and the closing phenylalanine or tryptophan. D genes are given only for firm matches. Part of the rows lack a size; the others show once, few, many or a class for expanded clones.

TRBJ2-7	-	TRBV19	-	CASSREAPGSGEQYF	TGTGCCAGTAGTAGGGAGGCGCCAGGGTCGGGGGAGCAGTACTTC
TRBJ1-6	-	TRBV5-1	-	CASSTSGISYNSPLHF	TGCGCCAGCAGCACCTCAGGGATCTCCTATAATTCACCCCTCCACTTT
TRBJ2-1	-	TRBV11-3	-	CASTGARGFYNEQFF	TGTGCCAGCACCGGGGCCAGGGGATTCTACAATGAGCAGTTCTTC
TRBJ1-5	-	TRBV6-6	-	CASVTSYNQPQHF	TGTGCCAGCGTTACCTCCTACAATCAGCCCCAGCATTTT
TRBJ2-3	TRBD2	TRBV15	-	CATSRSTLLAGLKDTQYF	TGTGCCACCAGCAGAAGCACCCTCCTAGCGGGGTTGAAAGATACGCAGTATTTT
TRBJ1-3	-	TRBV5-4	-	CASSSSTGTPNSGNTIYF	TGTGCCAGCAGCTCGTCGACCGGGACACCGAACTCTGGAAACACCATATATTTT
TRBJ2-3	TRBD2	TRBV9	-	CASSATSGGPESTDTQYF	TGTGCCAGCAGTGCGACTAGCGGGGGGCCCGAGAGCACAGATACGCAGTATTTT
TRBJ2-7	-	TRBV12-3/TRBV12-4	-	CASSFRGIYEQYF	TGTGCCAGCAGTTTTCGGGGTATCTACGAGCAGTACTTC
TRBJ1-3	TRBD1	TRBV25-1	-	CASRTTGTGAGNTIYF	TGTGCCAGCAGGACTACCGGGACAGGGGCTGGAAACACCATATATTTT
TRBJ2-3	TRBD1	TRBV7-9	-	CASSLWQGARDTQYF	TGTGCCAGCAGCTTATGGCAGGGGGCGAGAGATACGCAGTATTTT
TRBJ1-2	-	TRBV11-2	-	CASSPLGGYYGYTF	TGTGCCAGCAGCCCCCTGGGGGGGTACTATGGCTACACCTTC
TRBJ2-2	-	TRBV21-1	-	CASSNPENTGELFF	TGTGCCAGCAGCAACCCAGAGAACACCGGGGAGCTGTTTTTT
TRBJ2-3	TRBD2	TRBV5-1	-	CASSLALAGGPTDTQYF	TGCGCCAGCAGCTTGGCCCTAGCGGGGGGGCCTACAGATACGCAGTATTTT
TRBJ1-3	-	TRBV25-1	-	CASSDLGTEAWNTIYF	TGTGCCAGCAGTGACCTGGGGACTGAGGCCTGGAACACCATATATTTT
TRBJ1-5	-	TRBV30	-	CAWSPGNINQPQHF	TGTGCCTGGAGTCCGGGGAACATCAATCAGCCCCAGCATTTT
TRBJ1-5	TRBD1	TRBV6-2/TRBV6-3	-	CASSYAYTPGTGTYQPQHF	TGTGCCAGCAGTTACGCCTACACTCCCGGGACAGGTACATATCAGCCCCAGCATTTT
TRBJ1-3	-	TRBV12-3/TRBV12-4	-	CASSLGGAGSFF	TGTGCCAGCAGCCTGGGGGGAGCAGGGAGCTTTTTT
TRBJ2-5	TRBD1	TRBV7-2	-	CASSFRGQKHQETQYF	TGTGCCAGCAGCTTCCGGGGACAGAAACACCAAGAGACCCAGTACTTC
TRBJ2-7	TRBD1	TRBV7-6	-	CASSSGTGAYEQYF	TGTGCCAGCAGCTCCGGGACAGGAGCCTACGAGCAGTACTTC
TRBJ2-3	TRBD2	TRBV6-2/TRBV6-3	-	CASSYRTRTDTQYF	TGTGCCAGCAGTTACCGGACTAGGACAGATACGCAGTATTTT
TRBJ2-1	TRBD2	TRBV5-8	-	CASRQPGLAERHNEQFF	TGTGCCAGCAGGCAACCGGGACTAGCAGAGCGGCACAATGAGCAGTTCTTC
TRBJ2-5	TRBD1	TRBV5-6	-	CASSSAPGQGIGETQYF	TGTGCCAGCAGCTCCGCCCCCGGACAGGGGATAGGGGAGACCCAGTACTTC
TRBJ1-5	-	TRBV6-5	-	CASAEGFGQPQHF	TGTGCCAGCGCGGAGGGGTTTGGTCAGCCCCAGCATTTT
TRBJ1-2	-	TRBV2	-	CASSPGYNYGYTF	TGTGCCAGCAGTCCAGGGTACAACTATGGCTACACCTTC
TRBJ2-3	-	TRBV5-6	-	CASSLGPSSTDTQYF	TGTGCCAGCAGCTTAGGCCCTAGTAGCACAGATACGCAGTATTTT
TRBJ2-5	TRBD2	TRBV2	-	CASSPVVPSGGAETQYF	TGTGCCAGCAGCCCGGTTGTCCCTAGCGGGGGGGCGGAGACCCAGTACTTC
TRBJ2-7	TRBD1	TRBV20-1	-	CSASGGTGAYEQYF	TGCAGTGCTAGTGGCGGGACAGGAGCCTACGAGCAGTACTTC
TRBJ2-7	-	TRBV9	once	CASSVGPQDIYEQYF	TGTGCCAGCAGCGTTGGACCCCAGGACATTTACGAGCAGTACTTC
TRBJ2-2	-	TRBV19	-	CASSPVGAGNTGELFF	TGTGCCAGTAGTCCCGTAGGGGCAGGGAACACCGGGGAGCTGTTTTTT
TRBJ2-1	TRBD2	TRBV30	once	CAWRRVSGGARWWFF	TGTGCCTGGAGAAGGGTTAGCGGGGGGGCCAGGTGGTGGTTCTTC
TRBJ2-5	TRBD1	TRBV7-8	-	CASSLAWTGGTETQYF	TGTGCCAGCAGCTTAGCGTGGACAGGGGGGACAGAGACCCAGTACTTC
TRBJ1-5	TRBD1	TRBV2	-	CASSWTGGVGEPQHF	TGTGCCAGCAGCTGGACAGGGGGGGTTGGGGAGCCCCAGCATTTT
TRBJ1-1	-	TRBV6-2/TRBV6-3	-	CASSYSWGRNTEAFF	TGTGCCAGCAGTTACTCGTGGGGGCGTAACACTGAAGCTTTCTTT
TRBJ1-1	TRBD1	TRBV4-3	-	CASSQTLGGGTEAFF	TGCGCCAGCAGCCAAACATTAGGGGGCGGCACTGAAGCTTTCTTT
TRBJ1-6	TRBD1	TRBV5-6	once	CASGGLRGQGNSPLHF	TGTGCCAGTGGCGGGCTGAGGGGGCAGGGTAATTCACCCCTCCACTTT
TRBJ2-5	-	TRBV4-3	-	CASSQGPLGVQETQYF	TGCGCCAGCAGCCAAGGCCCCCTAGGGGTACAAGAGACCCAGTACTTC
TRBJ2-2	TRBD1	TRBV3-1/TRBV3-2	-	CASSRRQGASGELFF	TGTGCCAGCAGCCGGCGACAGGGGGCGTCCGGGGAGCTGTTTTTT
TRBJ2-7	-	TRBV7-9	few	CASSLSQGPHEQYF	TGTGCCAGCAGCTTAAGTCAGGGCCCCCACGAGCAGTACTTC
TRBJ2-7	TRBD1	TRBV12-5	-	CASGLVVRPLVRDRGPSYEQYF	TGTGCTAGTGGTTTGGTAGTAAGGCCATTAGTTCGGGACAGGGGTCCCTCCTACGAGCAGTACTTC
TRBJ2-3	-	TRBV9	-	CASSVRPGTDTQYF	TGTGCCAGCAGCGTGCGGCCAGGCACAGATACGCAGTATTTT
TRBJ2-1	TRBD1	TRBV5-1	once	CASSLQGAFDNEQFF	TGCGCCAGCAGCCTACAGGGGGCGTTCGACAATGAGCAGTTCTTC
TRBJ2-5	TRBD2	TRBV2	-	CASTSGGPGETQYF	TGTGCCAGCACTAGCGGGGGGCCGGGGGAGACCCAGTACTTC
TRBJ2-2	-	TRBV5-1	-	CASSLGLGRPGELFF	TGCGCCAGCAGCTTGGGACTAGGGCGGCCCGGGGAGCTGTTTTTT
TRBJ2-1	TRBD1	TRBV5-1	-	CASSPGQGSQHEQFF	TGCGCCAGCAGCCCGGGACAGGGGTCGCAACATGAGCAGTTCTTC
TRBJ2-3	TRBD1	TRBV7-8	-	CASSLAGGQGTADTQYF	TGTGCCAGCAGCTTAGCAGGAGGACAGGGAACGGCAGATACGCAGTATTTT
TRBJ1-5	TRBD1	TRBV15	-	CATSRDSTGGQPQHF	TGTGCCACCAGCAGAGACTCGACAGGGGGGCAGCCCCAGCATTTT
TRBJ2-5	-	TRBV10-3	-	CAIRGEAQETQYF	TGTGCCATCAGGGGGGAGGCACAAGAGACCCAGTACTTC
TRBJ2-1	TRBD1	TRBV11-3	-	CASSSTTGGNEQFF	TGTGCCAGCAGCTCAACCACAGGGGGCAATGAGCAGTTCTTC
TRBJ1-5	TRBD1	TRBV2	few	CASKRTGYSNQPQHF	TGTGCCAGCAAGAGGACAGGATATAGCAATCAGCCCCAGCATTTT
TRBJ1-5	-	TRBV19	few	CATSGSNQPQHF	TGTGCCACCTCCGGTAGCAATCAGCCCCAGCATTTT
TRBJ2-7	TRBD2	TRBV6-6	-	CASSSIAGRAYEQYF	TGTGCCAGCAGCTCCATAGCGGGGAGAGCCTACGAGCAGTACTTC